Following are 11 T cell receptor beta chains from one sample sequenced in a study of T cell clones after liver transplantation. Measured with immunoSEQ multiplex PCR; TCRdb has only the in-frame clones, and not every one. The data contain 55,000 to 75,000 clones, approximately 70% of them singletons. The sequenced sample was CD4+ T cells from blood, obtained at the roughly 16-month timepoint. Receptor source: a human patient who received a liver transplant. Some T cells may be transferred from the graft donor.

The CDR3 sequence is CSDEGNTEAFF. CDR3 DNA: TGCAGTGATGAAGGGAACACTGAAGCTTTCTTT. The chain carries TRBV20-1 and TRBJ1-1; D not resolved. This CDR3 has 11 residues. The V and J ends lost 7 bases and 1 base respectively, with 7 bases between them. The germline V gene encodes CDR1 DFQATT and CDR2 SNEGSKA (reference sequence).

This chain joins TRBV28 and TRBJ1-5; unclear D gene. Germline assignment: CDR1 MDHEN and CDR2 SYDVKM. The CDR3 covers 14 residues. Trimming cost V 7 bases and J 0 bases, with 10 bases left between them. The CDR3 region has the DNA TGTGCCAGCAATGAGCCCTATAGCAATCAGCCCCAGCATTTT. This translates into CASNEPYSNQPQHF. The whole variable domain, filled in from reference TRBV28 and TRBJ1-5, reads DVKVTQSSRYLVKRTGEKVFLECVQDMDHENMFWYRQDPGLGLRLIYFSYDVKMKEKGDIPEGYSVSREKKERFSLILESASTNQTSMYLCASNEPYSNQPQHFGDGTRLSIL.

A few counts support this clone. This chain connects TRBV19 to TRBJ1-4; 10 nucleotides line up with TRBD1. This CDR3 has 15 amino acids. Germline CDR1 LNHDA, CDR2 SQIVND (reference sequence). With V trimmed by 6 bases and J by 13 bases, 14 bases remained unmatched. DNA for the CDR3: TGTGCCAGTAGCGGACAGGGGGAGCTGGAAAAGGGACTGTTTTTT. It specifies CASSGQGELEKGLFF.

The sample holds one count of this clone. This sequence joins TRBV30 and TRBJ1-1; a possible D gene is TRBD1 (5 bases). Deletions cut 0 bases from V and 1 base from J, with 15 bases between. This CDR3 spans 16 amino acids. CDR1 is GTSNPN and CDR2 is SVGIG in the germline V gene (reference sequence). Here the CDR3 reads CAWSVPRGSANTEAFF. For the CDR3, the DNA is TGTGCCTGGAGTGTTCCTCGGGGGTCCGCGAACACTGAAGCTTTCTTT.

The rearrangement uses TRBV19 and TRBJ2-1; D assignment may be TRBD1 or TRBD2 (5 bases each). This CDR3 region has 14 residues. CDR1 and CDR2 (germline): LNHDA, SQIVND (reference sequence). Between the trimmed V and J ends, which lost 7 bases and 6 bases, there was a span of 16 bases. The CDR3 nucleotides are TGTGCCAGTACCCCGGACACGGCGGGCAATGAGCAGTTCTTC. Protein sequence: CASTPDTAGNEQFF.

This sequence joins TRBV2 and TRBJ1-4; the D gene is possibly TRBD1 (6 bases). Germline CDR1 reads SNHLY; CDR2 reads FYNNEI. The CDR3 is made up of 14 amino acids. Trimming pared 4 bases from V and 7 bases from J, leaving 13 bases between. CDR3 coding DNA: TGTGCCAGCAGTGGGGGGGGCGTTGGTGAAAAACTGTTTTTT. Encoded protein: CASSGGGVGEKLFF.

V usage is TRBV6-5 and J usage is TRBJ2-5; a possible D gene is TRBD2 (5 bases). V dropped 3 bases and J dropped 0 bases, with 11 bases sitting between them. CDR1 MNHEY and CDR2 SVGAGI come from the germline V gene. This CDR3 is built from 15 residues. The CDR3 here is CASSYSGVYQETQYF. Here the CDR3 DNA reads TGTGCCAGCAGTTATTCCGGGGTGTACCAAGAGACCCAGTACTTC.

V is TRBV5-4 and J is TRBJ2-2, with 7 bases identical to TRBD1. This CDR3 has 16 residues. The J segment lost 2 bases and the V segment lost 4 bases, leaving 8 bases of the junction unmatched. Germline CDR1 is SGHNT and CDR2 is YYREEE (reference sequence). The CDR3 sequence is CASSHWTGRNTGELFF. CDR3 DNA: TGTGCCAGCAGCCATTGGACAGGAAGAAACACCGGGGAGCTGTTTTTT.

The CDR3 sequence: CASNKDDRTDQPQHF. In DNA form, the CDR3 reads TGTGCCAGTAATAAAGACGACAGAACCGATCAGCCCCAGCATTTT. The chain combines TRBV19 with TRBJ1-5, with D possibly being TRBD1 (5 bases). V lost 7 bases and J lost 5, with 18 bases in between. The CDR3 spans 15 residues. Germline CDR1 reads LNHDA; CDR2 reads SQIVND (reference sequence).

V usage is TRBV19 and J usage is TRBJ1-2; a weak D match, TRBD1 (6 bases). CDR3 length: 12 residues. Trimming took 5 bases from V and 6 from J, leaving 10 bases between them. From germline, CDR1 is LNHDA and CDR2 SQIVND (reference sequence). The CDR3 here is CASSLQGHGYTF. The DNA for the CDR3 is TGTGCCAGTAGTCTACAGGGCCATGGCTACACCTTC.

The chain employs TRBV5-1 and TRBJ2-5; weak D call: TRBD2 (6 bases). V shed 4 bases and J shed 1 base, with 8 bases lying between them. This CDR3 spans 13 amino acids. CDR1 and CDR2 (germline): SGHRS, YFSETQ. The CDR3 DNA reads TGCGCCAGCAGCCGGGGGAGCCAAGAGACCCAGTACTTC. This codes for CASSRGSQETQYF.